This is a list of T cell receptor beta chains from one sample in a study of early T cells in non-severe SARS-CoV-2 infection. TCRdb itself ran the 5' RACE reads through MiXCR, one entry per CDR3 protein. The sample has fewer than 110,000 distinct CDR3 sequences, 11% seen once. The source material was whole blood. Receptor source: an adult who was a healthcare worker with PCR-confirmed SARS-CoV-2 infection or an uninfected control (not recorded which). CDR3s leave out the opening cysteine and the closing phenylalanine or tryptophan. D genes are given only for firm matches.

d_gene	v_gene	j_gene	CDR3aa
-	TRBV5-1	TRBJ1-2	ASTEAGAYGYT
-	TRBV10-3	TRBJ2-2	AISESPGELF
TRBD2	TRBV28	TRBJ2-2	ASSLPKREGPNTGELF
TRBD1	TRBV28	TRBJ1-5	ASGGQGYSNQPQH
TRBD1	TRBV27	TRBJ2-5	ASSAQGGTRTQY
-	TRBV15	TRBJ1-4	ATRRYTTNEKLF
TRBD1	TRBV20-1	TRBJ2-7	SARGDRGTYDQY
TRBD1	TRBV7-9	TRBJ1-6	ASSPQGQGVNSPLH
-	TRBV28	TRBJ2-1	ASLSSSVNEQF
-	TRBV5-1	TRBJ2-5	ASSVQGLRETQY
-	TRBV4-1	TRBJ2-7	ASSQGRGTHEQY
-	TRBV2	TRBJ2-4	ASGGKFRTKNIQY
TRBD1	TRBV11-2	TRBJ2-1	ASSFGTGGSGEQF
-	TRBV11-2	TRBJ2-2	ASSLDFAANTGELF
-	TRBV5-4	TRBJ2-5	ASSLEGRGAPAQY
-	TRBV27	TRBJ2-2	ASSSGFGELF
TRBD2	TRBV19	TRBJ2-2	ASRSLAGGPSGELF
TRBD1	TRBV11-2	TRBJ1-3	ASSSPRDRGFENTIY
-	TRBV5-1	TRBJ1-1	ASSLAGMNTEAF
TRBD2	TRBV7-2	TRBJ2-3	ASSLSSGRMDTQY
TRBD2	TRBV6-6	TRBJ2-7	ASSYEGGSYEQY
TRBD1	TRBV6-2/TRBV6-3	TRBJ1-2	ASSYSSISRGKYGYT
-	TRBV11-3	TRBJ2-6	ASSLEGQLGFSGANVLT
TRBD2	TRBV28	TRBJ2-7	ASGLYSGRVGEQY
TRBD2	TRBV20-1	TRBJ2-1	SASPRTSGRRNEQF